One and the same sample provided the 6 T cell receptor beta chains below, sequenced in a study of cytomegalovirus exposure and HLA in healthy donors (TCRdb year 2017). Library preparation was by the immunoSEQ multiplex PCR assay. For the multiplex PCR, a mixture combining 60 forward primers for TCR Vbeta segments and 13 reverse primers for TCR Jbeta segments was used. In its TCRdb copy, this immuneACCESS table keeps in-frame sequences only and misses some clones. Where compared with another copy, unresolved V genes explain less than half of these, and the others have no known cause. This sample is represented by 35,000 to 45,000 clones; around 53% of them were singletons. 6.2% of the sample comes from the top ten. Material: PBMCs. Source of these receptors: a woman in her 40s in good health and CMV-seropositive.

This chain joins TRBV18 and TRBJ1-6, with D possibly matching TRBD1 (5 bases). This CDR3 has 18 residues. V was shortened by 6 bases and J by 6 bases, with 24 bases between the two germline ends. The V gene's germline CDR1 is KGHSH and CDR2 LQKENI. This chain's CDR3 is CASSRTGTTHSANSPLHF. The CDR3, as DNA: TGTGCCAGCTCCCGGACCGGGACTACCCATTCCGCTAATTCACCCCTCCACTTT.

The J gene is TRBJ2-7, the V gene TRBV7-9; 8 bases line up with TRBD2. The assigned J gene may be wrong: the sequence end matches TRBJ2-1 better. The germline V gene encodes CDR1 SEHNR and CDR2 FQNEAQ (reference sequence). The CDR3 spans 15 residues. This CDR3 reads CASSPGGAFLSEQFF. The CDR3 coding sequence is TGTGCCAGCAGCCCGGGAGGGGCTTTCCTGTCGGAGCAGTTCTTC.

V and J are TRBV30 and TRBJ2-2, with TRBD1 matching over 8 bases. The CDR3 length is 17 residues. The J segment lost 5 bases and the V segment lost 2 bases, leaving 13 bases of the junction unmatched. Germline assignment: CDR1 GTSNPN and CDR2 SVGIG (reference sequence). CDR3 sequence: CAWSFRPGQAKTGELFF. CDR3 bases: TGTGCCTGGAGTTTCCGCCCGGGACAGGCAAAGACCGGGGAGCTGTTTTTT.

The gene calls are TRBV6-5 and TRBJ2-1; tentatively, D is TRBD2 (6 bases). The CDR3 spans 15 residues. The germline V and J ends were trimmed by 5 bases and 5 bases, with 16 bases remaining between them. CDR1 is MNHEY, CDR2 SVGAGI, per germline. Written as DNA, the CDR3 is TGTGCCAGCAGTACCCTGCGGAGGGGTCACAATGAGCAGTTCTTC. This codes for CASSTLRRGHNEQFF.

The rearrangement joins TRBV5-1 to TRBJ1-5; possible D gene TRBD1, 6 bases. The germline CDR1 and CDR2 sequences are SGHRS and YFSETQ. V dropped 0 bases and J dropped 3 bases, with 10 bases sitting between them. The length of the CDR3 is 15 residues. CDR3 sequence reads: CASSLDGQLNQPQHF. In nucleotides, the CDR3 is TGCGCCAGCAGCTTGGACGGACAGCTCAATCAGCCCCAGCATTTT.

The J gene is TRBJ1-4, the V gene TRBV4-1; no clear D. CDR3 length equals 12 residues. V was clipped by 0 bases and J by 14 bases, with 10 bases between them. CDR1 and CDR2 (germline): MGHRA, YSYEKL. CDR3 in DNA: TGCGCCAGCAGCCAAGATGGAGGTGGGCTGTTTTTT. Protein product: CASSQDGGGLFF.